These 20 T cell receptor beta chains came from one sample sequenced in a study of Ad26.COV2.S vaccination and SARS-CoV-2 variants. TCRdb's table, derived via immunoSEQ multiplex PCR, lists solely in-frame clones and lacks some. The table records 300,000 to 450,000 clones, 90% to 95% of them present only once. The sequences come from peripheral blood, collected after recovery from COVID-19. These TCRs come from a human donor who had recovered from COVID-19.

The chain employs TRBV27 and TRBJ1-2; 7 bases fit TRBD1. Germline lookup yields CDR1 MNHEY and CDR2 SMNVEV (reference sequence). This CDR3 region has 13 residues. Trimming removed 5 bases from V and 5 bases from J; junction bases left unmatched: 5. CDR3 bases: TGTGCCAGCAGTCGGGACAGCTTTTATGGCTACACCTTC. It translates to CASSRDSFYGYTF.

V usage is TRBV11-2 and J usage is TRBJ2-7; 7 bases match TRBD1. Germline V gives CDR1 SGHAT, CDR2 FQNNGV. V lost 4 bases and J lost 4; bases outside the gene matches: 7. The CDR3 consists of 14 residues. The DNA for the CDR3 is TGTGCCAGCAGCTGGGGGAAGGGACAGTACGAGCAGTACTTC. It specifies CASSWGKGQYEQYF.

The chain has TRBV12-5 and TRBJ1-6; D is possibly TRBD1 (6 bases). Trimming cost V 6 bases and J 9 bases, with 12 bases left between them. Germline-derived CDR1 and CDR2 are LGHNT and FRNRAP. The CDR3 consists of 13 residues. The DNA of the CDR3 is TGTGCTAGTGGGGCCGGGACACCTTCACCCCTCCACTTT. Translated, it gives CASGAGTPSPLHF.

The chain combines TRBV9 with TRBJ2-3, with 10 bases aligning to TRBD2. Unmatched junction bases numbered 4, after V lost 0 bases and J lost 6 bases. CDR3 length: 15 amino acids. Germline V gives CDR1 SGDLS, CDR2 YYNGEE. For the CDR3, the DNA is TGTGCCAGCAGCGTAGAAGCGGGGGGGCAGGATACGCAGTATTTT. Residues: CASSVEAGGQDTQYF.

This rearrangement joins TRBV29-1 to TRBJ1-1; 10 bases fit TRBD1. V dropped 7 bases and J dropped 4; count of bases not matched to a gene: 3. CDR1 SQVTM and CDR2 ANQGSEA come from the germline V gene. This CDR3 is 12 amino acids long. CDR3 sequence reads: CSARTGGTEAFF. CDR3 sequence (DNA): TGCAGCGCCAGGACAGGGGGCACTGAAGCTTTCTTT.

This clone was recorded a few times. The gene calls are TRBV7-2 and TRBJ2-1; 9 positions agree with TRBD2. Germline CDR1 SGHTA, CDR2 FQGNSA. With V trimmed by 5 bases and J by 4 bases, 12 bases remained unmatched. CDR3 length: 17 residues. The DNA for the CDR3 is TGTGCCAGCAGCCCCCGTGGGGCGGGGGGGCGTTACAATGAGCAGTTCTTC. Translating it yields CASSPRGAGGRYNEQFF.

The V and J genes are TRBV14 and TRBJ2-6; no reliable D call. The V and J ends lost 4 bases and 3 bases respectively, with 10 bases between them. CDR1 is SGHDN and CDR2 is FVKESK in the germline V gene. The CDR3 extends over 15 amino acids. Here the CDR3 DNA reads TGTGCCAGCAGCCCCCGGTACTTTGGGGCCAACGTCCTGACTTTC. This gives the protein CASSPRYFGANVLTF.

The CDR3 bases are TGTGCCAGCAGCTTCCTGTCCTACGAGCAGTACTTC. Protein: CASSFLSYEQYF. The chain joins TRBV7-8 to TRBJ2-7; no clear D. Per the germline V gene, CDR1 is SGHVS and CDR2 is FQNEAQ. Trimming took 3 bases from V and 1 from J, leaving 4 bases between them. There are 12 residues in the CDR3.

The rearrangement joins TRBV7-3 to TRBJ2-5; D possibly corresponds to TRBD1 (5 bases). V was clipped by 0 bases and J by 3 bases, with 11 bases between them. The CDR3 is 15 residues long. Germline-derived CDR1 and CDR2 are SGHTA and FQGTGA. The CDR3 is CASSLTGVGEETQYF. CDR3 sequence (DNA): TGTGCCAGCAGCTTAACGGGCGTAGGGGAAGAGACCCAGTACTTC.

The chain combines TRBV9 with TRBJ1-2; D is uncertain. Germline CDR1 and CDR2: SGDLS and YYNGEE. With 4 bases removed from V and 2 bases from J, the gap between germline ends came to 6 bases. The CDR3 is 12 residues long. CDR3: CASSPGNYGYTF. CDR3 nucleotides: TGTGCCAGCAGCCCGGGCAACTATGGCTACACCTTC.

The chain combines TRBV6-2 or TRBV6-3 with TRBJ1-1; TRBD1 aligns across 9 bases. The V gene's germline CDR1 is MNHEY and CDR2 SVGEGT. With V trimmed by 5 bases and J by 4 bases, 5 bases remained unmatched. The CDR3 contains 14 residues. CDR3 loop: CASSPGTGSTEAFF. The CDR3 DNA follows: TGTGCCAGCAGTCCCGGGACAGGGTCCACTGAAGCTTTCTTT.

This sequence joins TRBV19 and TRBJ2-3, with D possibly TRBD2 on 6 matching bases. Germline V gene lookup returns CDR1 LNHDA and CDR2 SQIVND (reference sequence). This CDR3 is built from 14 residues. Trimming pared 7 bases from V and 0 bases from J, leaving 11 bases between. In DNA form, the CDR3 reads TGTGCCAGTAACGGGGGTCTAAGCACAGATACGCAGTATTTT. It translates to CASNGGLSTDTQYF.

This clone was seen just once. The CDR3 loop is CASRFTTAYGYTF. The CDR3 nucleotides are TGCGCCAGCAGATTTACGACAGCCTATGGCTACACCTTC. This chain joins TRBV5-1 and TRBJ1-2; TRBD1 might be the D (5 bases). Germline lookup yields CDR1 SGHRS and CDR2 YFSETQ. Between the trimmed V and J ends, which lost 5 bases and 4 bases, there was a span of 12 bases. This CDR3 has 13 residues.

The V and J genes are TRBV11-2 and TRBJ2-5, with 8 bases fitting TRBD1. This CDR3 has 14 amino acids. Germline CDR1 SGHAT, CDR2 FQNNGV. V gave up 5 bases and J gave up 2 bases; unmatched junction bases: 4. The CDR3: CASSRNRGQETQYF. CDR3 sequence (DNA): TGTGCCAGCAGCCGAAACAGGGGGCAAGAGACCCAGTACTTC.

This chain uses TRBV28 with TRBJ2-7; TRBD1 is a possible D gene (7 bases). Trimming stripped 5 bases from V and 0 bases from J, with 17 bases between. The germline gives CDR1 MDHEN, CDR2 SYDVKM. CDR3 length: 16 residues. CDR3 bases: TGTGCCAGCAGTGGGGGGACAGCCTCCAACTCCTACGAGCAGTACTTC. It is translated as CASSGGTASNSYEQYF. Variable domain in full (rest from reference TRBV28 and TRBJ2-7): DVKVTQSSRYLVKRTGEKVFLECVQDMDHENMFWYRQDPGLGLRLIYFSYDVKMKEKGDIPEGYSVSREKKERFSLILESASTNQTSMYLCASSGGTASNSYEQYFGPGTRLTVT.

The chain recombines TRBV19 with TRBJ2-7; 8 nucleotides line up with TRBD1. Germline loops: CDR1 LNHDA, CDR2 SQIVND (reference sequence). There are 14 residues in the CDR3. Unmatched junction bases numbered 7, after V lost 5 bases and J lost 4 bases. CDR3 in amino acids: CASSDQGAVYEQYF. The CDR3 DNA reads as TGTGCCAGTAGTGACCAGGGGGCGGTTTACGAGCAGTACTTC.

The genes are TRBV7-8 and TRBJ2-7; 7 nucleotides match TRBD1. Unmatched junction bases numbered 9, after V lost 1 base and J lost 6 bases. The CDR3 spans 15 residues. The germline V gene encodes CDR1 SGHVS and CDR2 FQNEAQ. The CDR3 region has the DNA TGTGCCAGCAGCTTAGGGCAGGGGGACCTTTCCGAGCAGTACTTC. It specifies CASSLGQGDLSEQYF.

V usage is TRBV15 and J usage is TRBJ2-7; D remains ambiguous. Trimming took off 1 base at V and 3 bases at J, with 13 bases between the two ends. Germline CDR1 LNHNV, CDR2 YYDKDF (reference sequence). This CDR3 is built from 15 residues. CDR3 sequence: CATSRGTSPSYEQYF. CDR3 coding DNA: TGTGCCACCAGCAGAGGAACCAGCCCTAGCTACGAGCAGTACTTC.

This clone is a singleton in its sample. The genes are TRBV4-1 and TRBJ1-2; D uncertain. Germline V lookup: CDR1 MGHRA, CDR2 YSYEKL. This CDR3 contains 13 residues. V gave up 0 bases and J gave up 5 bases, with 7 bases separating them. DNA for the CDR3: TGCGCCAGCAGCCAAGATGACCTTTATGGCTACACCTTC. Translating it yields CASSQDDLYGYTF.

This chain links TRBV7-2 with TRBJ1-1; D remains unclear. CDR1 is SGHTA, CDR2 FQGNSA, per germline. The V end was cut by 3 bases, the J end by 11 bases, with 16 bases between. CDR3 size: 13 residues. The CDR3 DNA follows: TGTGCCAGCAGCTTGGGCACGGATCCGAAGGCTTTCTTT. Residues: CASSLGTDPKAFF.